This T cell receptor beta chain was found in a study of T-cell memory formation after mild COVID-19 (dated by TCRdb to about 2021). Study-wide context: Most TCR sequence clusters were specific to one of the two donors. In a couple of donors, T-cell clones that expanded and contracted after mild COVID-19 were tracked by sequencing TCRalpha and TCRbeta repertoires over time. Two young, previously healthy adult volunteers, one female and one male, were included in the cohort. Findings and caveats that apply to the study as a whole: Contracting CD4+ clones were located mainly in the CM and EM memory subsets, whereas CD8+ clones were found to be enriched in EMRA. Only a couple of mild cases were covered in the study, and larger cohorts including severe cases with pre-infection samples were considered necessary. Clones contracting from day 15 to 85 had balanced CD4/CD8 phenotypes, while a second wave expanding from day 15 to 37 was biased towards CD4+. The second-wave clones that peaked on day 37 were not confirmed to be SARS-CoV-2 specific. The detection of some responding clones in pre-infection memory suggests that pre-existing cross-reactive memory T cells joined the SARS-CoV-2 response.

PBMCs were isolated by Ficoll-Paque density gradient centrifugation. The sequencing machine was an Illumina NovaSeq 6000. Using 5'RACE with constant-segment primers, TCRalpha and TCRbeta cDNA libraries were constructed, with sample barcodes and unique molecular identifiers added in the process. Trizol reagent was used to extract RNA from every sample. Amplification of the libraries took two PCR steps, and the second step added a second sample barcode plus Illumina TruSeq adapters. Sequencing of the libraries was done on an Illumina NovaSeq, producing 2 x 150 bp paired-end reads. On the authors' methods: With migec v1.2.7, reads were demultiplexed and then collapsed into UMI-guided consensus sequences. Using mixcr v2.1.11, UMI consensuses were aligned to TRA and TRB V and J templates and then assembled into clonotypes. Clonotypes were classified as expanded or contracted when called significant by both edgeR and NoisET, with noise models trained on biological replicates. For edgeR calls, the thresholds were a false discovery rate-adjusted p below 0.01 and a log2 fold-change of 1. As an exploratory analysis of dynamics, max-normalized trajectories of the 1000 most abundant clonotypes were examined with PCA combined with hierarchical clustering. Each responding clone was given a CD4 or CD8 phenotype based on the CD4+ and CD8+ repertoires, which had been sequenced separately. In-frame beta chains were kept once TCRdb had trimmed the public reads at Q25 with fastp and called clones with MiXCR. One record per CDR3 amino acid sequence lists the most common genes and DNA. TCRdb assigned the V and J calls; the authors' analysis was not used. For this sample there are about 260,000 distinct CDR3 sequences; approximately 8.4% appear just once. The top ten constitute about 22% of the sample.

This clonotype appeared a few times. Its antigen remains undetermined. The junction and the germline gene differ at one end; a read error may be behind it. The CDR3 measures 12 amino acids from cysteine to phenylalanine. The retained sequence is limited to the CDR3, 36 bases, with the frame set at the first base. CDR1 and CDR2, per the germline V gene (reference sequence), are SSHAT and FNYEAQ. Sequencing was carried out using PBMCs or a T cell subset sorted from them (not recorded which). This chain joins TRBV7-7 to TRBJ2-5; a confident D gene designation cannot be given. The origin of this receptor is a man between 18 and 29 years old who had mild COVID-19 (a few samples of this study predate the infection). The sample titles of this study are shuffled in the database, so cell type and time point are left out; the donor was told from shared clones. The CDR3 reads as follows: CASSFGPGAQYF. The sequenced DNA: TGTGCTAGCAGCTTTGGCCCTGGGGCCCAGTACTTC.